This TCR beta chain was captured by sequencing in a study of shared clonotypes between healthy human individuals. Study as a whole: The people who gave samples were a couple of women and three men aged 18 to 49. CD4 naive and memory got three plates each, CD8 naive two, CD8 memory one. The study, taken as a whole, reports: Only a few donors were included, so the genetic and exposure-history diversity represented was limited. Clonotypes not shared had lower generation probabilities than those common to all four donors.

This table comes from immunoSEQ multiplex PCR, and its TCRdb copy is limited to in-frame clones, with some not included. This sample carries some 2,500,000 clones, approximately 90% of them seen once, and the ten largest clones take 0.37%. The CDR3 length is 16 residues. Germline CDR1 is MGHRA and CDR2 is YSYEKL. Trimming removed 3 bases from V and 8 bases from J, with 19 bases in between. Turning to this clone: Its antigen is not identified.

Sequences were obtained from naive CD4+ T cells from PBMCs. Subset specified: CD45RA+ positively selected. This sequence was found in a man aged 18 to 29 in good health. Some clones in this sample may be carry-over from other donors' samples. This chain links TRBV4-1 with TRBJ1-4; D not resolved. CDR3 nucleotide sequence: TGCGCCAGCAGCCAGGGCCCAAAAGGGTTTCGCGAAAAACTGTTTTTT. Its protein product is CASSQGPKGFREKLFF.